This entry describes one T cell receptor (beta chain). Its target is unknown. A much larger clone lies a single base off, so this may be a read error. This record comes from a study of identical twins. General study findings and limits: Abundant cord blood beta clonotypes carried fewer insertions; memory repertoires showed none. Invariant T cells like MAIT and iNKT could partly confound the zero-insertion analyses. Twin-shared out-of-frame alpha sequences were enriched for low generation probability.

CDR3 length: 11 amino acids. V was clipped by 7 bases and J by 5 bases, with 6 bases between them. MiXCR was run by TCRdb on the 5' RACE reads, yielding one entry per CDR3 protein. The table shows nearly 900,000 distinct CDR3 sequences, with 9% to 15% occurring only once. This sample also belongs to another study, concerning yellow fever vaccine responses in identical twins.

The source of this sequence is a woman under 30 in good health. This chain links TRBV12-3 or TRBV12-4 with TRBJ2-1; D call uncertain. The source material was PBMCs. The DNA of the CDR3 is TGTGCCAGCACCGACGACAATGAGCAGTTCTTC. This encodes CASTDDNEQFF.